Listed here are 10 T cell receptor beta chains from one sample, sequenced in a study of T cells in women clearing cervical HPV infection. Clones were sequenced by immunoSEQ multiplex PCR, and TCRdb holds only the in-frame ones, with some missing. The repertoire table contains approximately 34,000 clones. What was sequenced was blood buffy coat. The source of these receptors is a woman aged 18 to 75 with a cervical HPV16 infection that either progressed to CIN3+ or cleared (not recorded which).

About this clone itself: The CDR3 is cut off 3 residues early in the read; its end comes from the germline J gene. The chain uses TRBV12-5 and TRBJ1-1; possibly TRBD1 for D (6 bases). From germline, CDR1 is LGHNT and CDR2 FRNRAP. This CDR3 region has 16 residues. V lost 2 bases, J lost 2 bases, and 15 bases lay in between. CDR3 DNA, as far as it was read: TGTGCTAGTGGTTTGTACCCCACAGGGCTTAACACTGAA. Translating it yields CASGLYPTGLNTE. The full CDR3 sequence reads CASGLYPTGLNTEAFF.

With respect to this clone: The read ends 3 residues early relative to the CDR3; the germline J gene fills the gap. The rearrangement joins TRBV20-1 to TRBJ2-7; D is unclear. Looked up from germline, CDR1 is DFQATT and CDR2 is SNEGSKA (reference sequence). V was clipped by 4 bases and J by 2 bases, with 12 bases between them. This CDR3 contains 13 residues. The CDR3 spells CSATTRGPYEQYF. The CDR3 bases that were read are TGCAGTGCTACAACGAGAGGCCCCTACGAG.

Points on this clone: The read ends 3 residues before the CDR3 terminus; that terminus is restored from the germline J gene. V usage is TRBV6-1 and J usage is TRBJ1-1; D is unresolved. V was shortened by 2 bases and J by 0 bases, with 16 bases between the two germline ends. This CDR3 region has 17 residues. Germline V gene data show CDR1 as MNHNS and CDR2 as SASEGT. The CDR3 DNA, read in part, is TGTGCCAGCAGTGAACGGCGGGAGGGTTTCATGAACACTGAA. Protein sequence: CASSERREGFMNTE. The whole CDR3 reads CASSERREGFMNTEAFF.

In regard to this clone: Read coverage stops 3 residues before the CDR3 terminus; the germline J gene supplies the remainder. This chain connects TRBV5-1 to TRBJ2-2, with 12 bases fitting TRBD2. The CDR3 length is 17 residues. Trimming removed 4 bases from V and 2 bases from J; junction bases left unmatched: 6. Germline CDR1 is SGHRS and CDR2 is YFSETQ. Incomplete CDR3 DNA: TGCGCCAGCAGCCCTCTAGCGGGAGGGCCCAACACCGGGGAG. It yields the protein CASSPLAGGPNTGE. The entire CDR3 protein is CASSPLAGGPNTGELFF.

Of note for this clone: Read coverage stops 3 residues before the CDR3 terminus; the germline J gene supplies the remainder. The chain is built from TRBV7-9 and TRBJ2-2; the match to TRBD1 covers 8 bases. The CDR3 spans 14 residues. Germline-derived CDR1 and CDR2 are SEHNR and FQNEAQ (reference sequence). The covered CDR3 bases are TGTGCCAGCAGCTCCGACAGGGGAGGCGAAAAG. Translated, it gives CASSSDRGGEK. The whole CDR3 sequence is CASSSDRGGEKLFF.

Concerning this clone itself: The CDR3 end falls 3 residues outside the read, so it is completed with the germline J gene. The chain recombines TRBV19 with TRBJ2-3, with 9 bases lining up with TRBD1. Germline CDR1 and CDR2: LNHDA and SQIVND (reference sequence). CDR3 length equals 17 residues. Here the CDR3 reads CASSIDPAGQGSGAQYF. Incomplete CDR3 DNA: TGTGCCAGTAGTATAGATCCGGCGGGACAGGGTTCGGGGGCG.

Remarks on this clone: The read ends 3 residues shy of where the CDR3 ends; the end is completed using the germline J gene. The rearrangement links TRBV4-1 to TRBJ2-3, with TRBD2 identical over 7 bases. This CDR3 has 14 residues. CDR1 is MGHRA, CDR2 YSYEKL, per germline. CDR3 protein: CASSQAGLVSPQYF. Incomplete CDR3 DNA: TGCGCCAGCAGCCAAGCAGGACTAGTATCCCCG.

As regards this clone: Coverage ceases 3 residues before the CDR3 finishes, and the germline J gene fills in the end. The chain has TRBV7-6 and TRBJ2-1; no firm D call. The CDR3 sequence is 13 residues long. Per germline, CDR1 SGHVS and CDR2 FNYEAQ. The V end was cut by 1 base, the J end by 7 bases, with 8 bases between. The chain's CDR3 is CASSLDQANEQFF. The part of the CDR3 DNA that was read is TGTGCCAGCAGCTTAGATCAAGCTAATGAG.

About this clone itself: The read falls 3 residues short of the CDR3 end, and the missing part is taken from the germline J gene. The chain couples TRBV7-9 to TRBJ1-2, with 7 bases fitting TRBD1. Per germline, CDR1 SEHNR and CDR2 FQNEAQ (reference sequence). The CDR3 is 15 residues long. CDR3 bases read: TGTGCCAGCAGCTTAGCAACAGGGGAATCCTACGAC. It translates to CASSLATGESYD. The whole CDR3 sequence is CASSLATGESYDYTF.

Of note for this clone: The read is 3 residues too short to cover the CDR3 end, so that end is filled in from the germline J gene. The V gene is TRBV30, the J gene TRBJ2-5; TRBD1 is a possible D gene (6 bases). Trimming stripped 1 base from V and 5 bases from J, with 11 bases between. CDR1 GTSNPN and CDR2 SVGIG come from the germline V gene (reference sequence). The CDR3 covers 13 residues. The chain's CDR3 is CAWSGNRDETQYF. The sequenced part of the CDR3 DNA is TGTGCCTGGAGTGGGAACAGGGATGAGACC.